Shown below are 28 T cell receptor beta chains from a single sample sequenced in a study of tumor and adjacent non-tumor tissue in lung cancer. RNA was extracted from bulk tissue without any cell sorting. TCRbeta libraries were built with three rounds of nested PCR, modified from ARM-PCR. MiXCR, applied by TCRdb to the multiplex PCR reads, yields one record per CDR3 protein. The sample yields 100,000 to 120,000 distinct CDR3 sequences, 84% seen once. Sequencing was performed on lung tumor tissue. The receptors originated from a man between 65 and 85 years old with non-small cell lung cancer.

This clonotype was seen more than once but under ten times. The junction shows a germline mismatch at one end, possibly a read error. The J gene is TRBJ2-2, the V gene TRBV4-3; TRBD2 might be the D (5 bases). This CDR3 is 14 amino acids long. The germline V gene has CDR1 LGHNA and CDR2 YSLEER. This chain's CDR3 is CASSQSTNTGELSF. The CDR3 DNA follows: TGCGCTAGCAGCCAATCGACCAACACCGGGGAGCTGTCATTT.

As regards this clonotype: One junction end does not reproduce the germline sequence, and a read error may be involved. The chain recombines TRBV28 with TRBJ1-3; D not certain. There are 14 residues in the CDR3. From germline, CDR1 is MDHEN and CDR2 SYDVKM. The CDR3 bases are TGTGCCAGCAGTTTTACTCGGTCAGGAAAGACCATATATTTT. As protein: CASSFTRSGKTIYF.

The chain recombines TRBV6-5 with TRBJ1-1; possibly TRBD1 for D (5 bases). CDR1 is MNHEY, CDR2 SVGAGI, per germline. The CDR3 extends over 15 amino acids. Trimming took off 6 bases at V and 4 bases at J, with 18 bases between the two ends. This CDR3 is CASRTGTGFVTEAFF. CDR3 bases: TGTGCCAGCAGGACTGGGACGGGGTTTGTCACTGAAGCTTTCTTT.

The DNA for the CDR3 is TGTGCCGTCCGAAGGAGACTAGCAGGTTCTTACGATCACTACTTC. Translation gives CAVRRRLAGSYDHYF. V is TRBV6-5 and J is TRBJ2-7, with 7 bases lining up with TRBD2. This CDR3 has 15 residues. The V gene's germline CDR1 is MNHEY and CDR2 SVGAGI. Trimming removed 11 bases from V and 13 bases from J; junction bases left unmatched: 26.

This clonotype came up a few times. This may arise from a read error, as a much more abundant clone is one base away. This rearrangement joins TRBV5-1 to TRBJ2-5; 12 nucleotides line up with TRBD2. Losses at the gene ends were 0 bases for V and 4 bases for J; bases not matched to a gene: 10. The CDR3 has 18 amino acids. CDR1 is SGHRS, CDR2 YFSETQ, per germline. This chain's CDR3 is CASSLEGLAGNLRETQYF. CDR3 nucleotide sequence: TGCGCCAGCAGCTTGGAAGGACTAGCGGGGAACCTCAGAGAGACCCAGTACTTC. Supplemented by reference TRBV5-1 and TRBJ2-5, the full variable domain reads KAGVTQTPRYLIKTRGQQVTLSCSPISGHRSVSWYQQTPGQGLQFLFEYFSETQRNKGNFPGRFSGRQFSNSRSEMNVSTLELGDSALYLCASSLEGLAGNLRETQYFGPGTRLLVL.

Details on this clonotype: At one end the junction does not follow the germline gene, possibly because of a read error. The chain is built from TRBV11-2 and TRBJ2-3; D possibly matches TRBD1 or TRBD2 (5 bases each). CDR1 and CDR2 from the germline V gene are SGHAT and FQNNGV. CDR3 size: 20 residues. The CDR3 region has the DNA TGTGCTAGCAGCTTAATATCGCGCCTAGTTGGGGGAGCTAGCACAGATACGCAGTATTTT. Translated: CASSLISRLVGGASTDTQYF.

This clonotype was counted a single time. The CDR3 is CASSDRGRTDARYF. Here the CDR3 DNA reads TGCGCCAGCAGTGATCGGGGGCGCACAGATGCGCGCTATTTT. The chain is built from TRBV10-2 and TRBJ2-3; D possibly matches TRBD1 or TRBD2 (6 bases each). This CDR3 region has 14 residues. In germline, CDR1 is WSHSY, CDR2 SAAADI. V shed 3 bases and J shed 15 bases, with 22 bases lying between them.

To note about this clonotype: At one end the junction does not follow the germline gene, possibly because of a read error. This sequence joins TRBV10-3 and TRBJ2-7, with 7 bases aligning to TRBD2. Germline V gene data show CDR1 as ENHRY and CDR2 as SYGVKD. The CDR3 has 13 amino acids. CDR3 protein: CVISGTGAYEQYF. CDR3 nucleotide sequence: TGTGTCATCAGCGGGACTGGGGCCTACGAGCAGTACTTC.

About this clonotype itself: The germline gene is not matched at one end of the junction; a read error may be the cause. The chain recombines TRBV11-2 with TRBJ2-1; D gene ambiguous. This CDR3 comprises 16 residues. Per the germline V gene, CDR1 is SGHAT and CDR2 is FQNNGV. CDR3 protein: CASSLVGGNIYNEQCF. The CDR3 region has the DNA TGTGCCAGCAGCTTAGTAGGTGGTAATATATACAATGAGCAGTGCTTC.

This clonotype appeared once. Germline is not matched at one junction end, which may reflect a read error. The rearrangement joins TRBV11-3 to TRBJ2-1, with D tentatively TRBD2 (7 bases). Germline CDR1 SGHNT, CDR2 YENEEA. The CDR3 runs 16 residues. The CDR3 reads CASNLDPTGGRGEQLF. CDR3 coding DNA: TGTGCGAGCAACTTAGATCCCACGGGGGGCAGGGGTGAGCAGCTCTTC. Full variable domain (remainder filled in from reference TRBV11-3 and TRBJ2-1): EAGVVQSPRYKIIEKKQPVAFWCNPISGHNTLYWYLQNLGQGPELLIRYENEEAVDDSQLPKDRFSAERLKGVDSTLKIQPAELGDSAVYLCASNLDPTGGRGEQLFGPGTRLTVL.

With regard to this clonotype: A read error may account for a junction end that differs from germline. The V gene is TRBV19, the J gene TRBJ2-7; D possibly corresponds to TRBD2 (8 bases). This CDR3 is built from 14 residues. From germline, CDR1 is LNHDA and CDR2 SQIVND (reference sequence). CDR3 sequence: CAAPGRGPGPEQYF. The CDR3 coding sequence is TGTGCCGCTCCCGGGAGGGGGCCCGGCCCCGAGCAATACTTC.

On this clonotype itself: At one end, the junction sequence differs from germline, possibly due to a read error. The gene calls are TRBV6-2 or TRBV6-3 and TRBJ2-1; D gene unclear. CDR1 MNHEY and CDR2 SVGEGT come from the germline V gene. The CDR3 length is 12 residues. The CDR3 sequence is CASSYAPTKQFF. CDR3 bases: TGTGCCAGTAGTTACGCGCCGACAAAGCAGTTCTTC.

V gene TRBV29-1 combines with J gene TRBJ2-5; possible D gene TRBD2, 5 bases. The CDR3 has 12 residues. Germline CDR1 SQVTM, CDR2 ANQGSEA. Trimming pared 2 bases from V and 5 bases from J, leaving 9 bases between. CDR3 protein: CSVEPGGETQYF. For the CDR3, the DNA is TGCAGCGTTGAACCCGGAGGTGAGACCCAGTACTTC.

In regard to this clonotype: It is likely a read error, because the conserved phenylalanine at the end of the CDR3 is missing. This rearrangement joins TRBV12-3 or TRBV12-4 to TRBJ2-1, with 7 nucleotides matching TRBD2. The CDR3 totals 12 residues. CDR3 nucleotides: TGTGTCAGCAGTTGGCGGGGGAATGAGCAGTTCTTA. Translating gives CVSSWRGNEQFL.

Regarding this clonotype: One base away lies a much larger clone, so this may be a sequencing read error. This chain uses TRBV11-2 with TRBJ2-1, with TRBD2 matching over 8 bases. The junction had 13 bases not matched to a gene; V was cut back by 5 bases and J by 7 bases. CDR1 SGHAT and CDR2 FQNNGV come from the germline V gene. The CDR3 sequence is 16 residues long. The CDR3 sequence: CASSPRLARGGNEQFF. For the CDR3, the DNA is TGTGCCAGCAGCCCAAGACTAGCGAGAGGAGGAAATGAGCAGTTCTTC.

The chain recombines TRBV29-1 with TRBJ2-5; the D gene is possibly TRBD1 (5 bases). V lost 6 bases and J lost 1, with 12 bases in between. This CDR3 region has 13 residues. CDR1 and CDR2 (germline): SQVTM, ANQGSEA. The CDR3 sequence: CSVANRPQETQYF. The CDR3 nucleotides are TGCAGCGTGGCCAACAGGCCCCAAGAGACCCAGTACTTC.

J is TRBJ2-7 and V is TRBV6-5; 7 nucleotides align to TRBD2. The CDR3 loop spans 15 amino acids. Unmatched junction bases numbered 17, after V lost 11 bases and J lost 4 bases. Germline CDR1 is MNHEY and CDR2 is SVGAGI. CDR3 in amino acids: CAVGRRLTGSYEQYF. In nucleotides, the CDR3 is TGTGCCGTCGGGAGGAGACTAACAGGATCGTACGAGCAGTACTTC.

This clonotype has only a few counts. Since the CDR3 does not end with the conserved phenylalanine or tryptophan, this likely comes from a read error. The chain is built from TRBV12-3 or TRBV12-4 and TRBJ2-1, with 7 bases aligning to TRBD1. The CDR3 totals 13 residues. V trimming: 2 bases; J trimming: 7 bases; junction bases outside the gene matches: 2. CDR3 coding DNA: TGTGCCAGCAGTTTATCAGGGGGTAATGAGCAGTTCCTC. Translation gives CASSLSGGNEQFL.

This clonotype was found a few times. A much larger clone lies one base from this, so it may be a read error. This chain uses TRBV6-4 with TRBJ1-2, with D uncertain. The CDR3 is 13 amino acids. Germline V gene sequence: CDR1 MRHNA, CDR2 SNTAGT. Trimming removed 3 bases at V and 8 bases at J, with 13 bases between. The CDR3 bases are TGTGCCAGCAGTGAGTCGAACGGTGTCGGCTACACCTTC. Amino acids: CASSESNGVGYTF.

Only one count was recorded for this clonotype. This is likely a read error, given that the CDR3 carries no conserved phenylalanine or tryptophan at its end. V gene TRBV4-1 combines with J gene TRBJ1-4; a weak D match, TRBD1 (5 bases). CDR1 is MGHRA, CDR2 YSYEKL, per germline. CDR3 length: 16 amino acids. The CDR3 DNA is TGCGTCAGCAGCCAAGTACGAGGGCAGGGTTGTGAAAAACTGTTTTCT. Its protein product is CVSSQVRGQGCEKLFS.

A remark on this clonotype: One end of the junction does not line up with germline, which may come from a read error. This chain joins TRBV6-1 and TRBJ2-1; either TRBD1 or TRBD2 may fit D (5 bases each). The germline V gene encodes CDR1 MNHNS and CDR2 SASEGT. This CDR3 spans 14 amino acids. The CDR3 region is CASSGGFYDNDQFF. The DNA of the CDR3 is TGTGCCAGCAGTGGGGGGTTTTATGACAATGACCAGTTCTTT.

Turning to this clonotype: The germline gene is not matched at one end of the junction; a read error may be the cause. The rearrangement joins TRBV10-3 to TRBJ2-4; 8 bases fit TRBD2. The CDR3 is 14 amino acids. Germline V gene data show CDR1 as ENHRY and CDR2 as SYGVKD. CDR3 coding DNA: TGTGTCATCAGTGACTTGCGGGAGGCAGACATTCAGTACTTT. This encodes CVISDLREADIQYF.

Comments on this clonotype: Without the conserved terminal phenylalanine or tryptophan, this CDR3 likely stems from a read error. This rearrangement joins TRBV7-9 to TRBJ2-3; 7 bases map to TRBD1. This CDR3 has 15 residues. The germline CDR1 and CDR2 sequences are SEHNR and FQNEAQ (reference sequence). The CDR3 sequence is CATYHSQGSADTQYL. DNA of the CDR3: TGTGCCACCTACCATTCACAGGGGAGTGCAGATACCCAGTATCTT.

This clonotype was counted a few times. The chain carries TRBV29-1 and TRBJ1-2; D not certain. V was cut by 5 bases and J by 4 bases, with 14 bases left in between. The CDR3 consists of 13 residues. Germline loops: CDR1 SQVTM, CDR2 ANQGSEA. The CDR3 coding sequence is TGCAGCGTTCTTCAGACGAGGGCCTATGGCTACACCTTC. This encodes CSVLQTRAYGYTF.

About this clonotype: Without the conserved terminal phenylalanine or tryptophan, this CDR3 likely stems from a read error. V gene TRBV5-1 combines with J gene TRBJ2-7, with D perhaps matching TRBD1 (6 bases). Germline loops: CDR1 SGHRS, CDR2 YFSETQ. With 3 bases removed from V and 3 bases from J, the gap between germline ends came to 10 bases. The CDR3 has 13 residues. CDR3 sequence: CASSWDKSYEQYL. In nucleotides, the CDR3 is TGCGCCAGCAGCTGGGACAAAAGCTACGAGCAGTACTTA.

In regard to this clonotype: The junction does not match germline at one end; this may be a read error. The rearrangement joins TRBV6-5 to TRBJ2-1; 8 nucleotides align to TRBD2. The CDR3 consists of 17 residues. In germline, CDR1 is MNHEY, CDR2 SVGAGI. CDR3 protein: CASTYLMVAGMFNEQFF. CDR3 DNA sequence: TGTGCCAGCACTTACTTGATGGTAGCGGGAATGTTCAATGAGCAGTTCTTC.

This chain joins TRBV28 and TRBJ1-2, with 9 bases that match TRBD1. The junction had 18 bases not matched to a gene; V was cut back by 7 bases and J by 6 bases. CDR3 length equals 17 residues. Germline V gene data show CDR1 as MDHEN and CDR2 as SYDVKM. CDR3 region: CASTVAGPGTGYHGYTF. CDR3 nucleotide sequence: TGTGCCAGCACCGTCGCCGGCCCCGGGACAGGGTATCATGGCTACACCTTC.

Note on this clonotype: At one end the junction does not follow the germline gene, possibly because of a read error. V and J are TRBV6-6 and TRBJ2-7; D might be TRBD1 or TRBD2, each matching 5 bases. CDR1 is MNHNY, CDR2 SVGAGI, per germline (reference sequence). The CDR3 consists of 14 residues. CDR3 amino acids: CASRTGTDSYEQYF. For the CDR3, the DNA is TGTGCCAGCAGGACCGGGACGGATTCCTATGAGCAGTACTTC.